This T cell receptor (beta chain) comes out of a study of blood T cell repertoires in COVID-19. Study in general: Researchers got acute and convalescent COVID-19 samples from the United States, Italy and Spain.

Libraries were prepared by immunoSEQ multiplex PCR; TCRdb keeps only in-frame clonotypes and omits some of them. The sample consists of roughly 180,000 clones, approximately 83% of them appearing once. Per germline, CDR1 MGHRA and CDR2 YSYEKL. V dropped 4 bases and J dropped 4; count of bases not matched to a gene: 13. CDR3 length: 17 amino acids. What was sequenced was PBMCs or T cells enriched from blood (not recorded which). The V and J genes are TRBV4-1 and TRBJ1-5; 7 bases are a match to TRBD1. The source of this sequence is a woman in her sixties who had recovered from COVID-19. CDR3 residues: CASSRGSLGQINQPQHF. In DNA, the CDR3 is TGCGCCAGCAGCCGGGGATCGCTGGGACAGATAAATCAGCCCCAGCATTTT.